The 7 T cell receptor beta chains in this list originate from one sample, sequenced in a study of blood T cells in healthy people across ages. A sample-barcoded 5' primer and a J-beta primer mix were used in a second PCR of roughly 7 to 11 cycles. TCRdb reprocessed the 5' RACE reads via MiXCR and lists one record per CDR3 protein. The sample lists some 1.1 million distinct CDR3 sequences; around two fifths were seen once. The sample taken for sequencing was blood. The receptors here all came from a man aged 18 to 29 in good health.

The chain couples TRBV20-1 to TRBJ1-5, with no clear D. The ends were cut back, 6 bases at V and 3 bases at J, with 15 bases in the middle. The CDR3 runs 14 residues. Germline CDR1 and CDR2: DFQATT and SNEGSKA (reference sequence). As DNA, the CDR3 is TGCAGTGCCAGGAAAGCTGCACACAATCAGCCCCAGCATTTT. Translating gives CSARKAAHNQPQHF.

The CDR3 loop is CASSARINTEAFF. DNA of the CDR3: TGTGCCAGCAGTGCGAGGATCAACACTGAAGCTTTCTTT. The chain is built from TRBV6-1 and TRBJ1-1; D is unclear. This CDR3 spans 13 amino acids. CDR1 is MNHNS and CDR2 is SASEGT in the germline V gene. Trimming cost V 4 bases and J 2 bases, with 8 bases left between them.

The chain links TRBV11-2 to TRBJ1-6; D might be TRBD1 (5 bases). Germline V gene data show CDR1 as SGHAT and CDR2 as FQNNGV. V lost 6 bases and J 7 bases, leaving 16 bases between the germline ends. The length of the CDR3 is 15 residues. Written as DNA, the CDR3 is TGTGCCAGCAGAAATCCGGGACCGAAGAATTCACCCCTCCACTTT. Translation gives CASRNPGPKNSPLHF.

The CDR3 nucleotides read TGTGCCAGCAGTTTATACCGGGGGCCGCCCTACAATGAGCAGTTCTTC. Translating it yields CASSLYRGPPYNEQFF. The chain employs TRBV28 and TRBJ2-1; the D call may be TRBD1 or TRBD2 (6 bases each). This CDR3 spans 16 amino acids. Trimming shortened V by 1 base and J by 2 bases, and 12 bases separated the two germline ends. From germline, CDR1 is MDHEN and CDR2 SYDVKM.

This clonotype was picked up a small number of times. The chain has TRBV20-1 and TRBJ2-5; D not certain. Germline loops: CDR1 DFQATT, CDR2 SNEGSKA (reference sequence). V lost 1 base, J lost 4 bases, and 16 bases lay in between. The CDR3 runs 15 residues. This chain's CDR3 is CSARAHFGQTETQYF. CDR3 DNA sequence: TGCAGTGCTAGAGCCCATTTCGGCCAGACAGAGACCCAGTACTTC.

The CDR3 is CSASGRNNEKLFF. In nucleotides, the CDR3 is TGCAGTGCTAGTGGTCGTAATAATGAAAAACTGTTTTTT. The chain has TRBV20-1 and TRBJ1-4; D gene uncertain. Germline-derived CDR1 and CDR2 are DFQATT and SNEGSKA (reference sequence). The V end was cut by 3 bases, the J end by 4 bases, with 9 bases between. This CDR3 spans 13 amino acids.

The V and J genes are TRBV4-1 and TRBJ2-5, with D perhaps matching TRBD1 (7 bases). This CDR3 is built from 15 residues. Looked up from germline, CDR1 is MGHRA and CDR2 is YSYEKL. V was cut by 5 bases and J by 2 bases, with 15 bases left in between. The CDR3 loop reads CASSLAGGPQETQYF. The CDR3 DNA reads as TGCGCCAGCAGCTTAGCAGGGGGGCCTCAAGAGACCCAGTACTTC.